The clone carrying this T cell receptor (beta chain) was counted a single time. Some clones are missing from TCRdb's copy, which holds only in-frame ones; the method was immunoSEQ multiplex PCR. The sample comprises hundreds of thousands of clones, around 89% of which are singletons, and around a tenth rests with the top ten. The data originate from a study of blood T cell repertoires in COVID-19. Study summary: Specimens from acute and convalescent COVID-19 originated in the United States, Italy and Spain.

This TCR was recovered from a woman aged 40 to 50 who had recovered from COVID-19. Sequencing used PBMCs or T cells enriched from blood (not recorded which).

CDR3: CASSRGTGASYNEQFF. The CDR3 DNA is TGCGCCAGCAGCCGAGGGACAGGGGCGTCCTACAATGAGCAGTTCTTC. This sequence joins TRBV4-1 and TRBJ2-1; TRBD1 agrees at 10 bases. Germline CDR1 is MGHRA and CDR2 is YSYEKL. The CDR3 has 16 residues. V trimming: 4 bases; J trimming: 1 base; junction bases outside the gene matches: 4.